Below, 28 T cell receptor beta chains from the same sample are listed, as sequenced in a study of CD8+ T cells in alopecia areata. cDNA reverse transcribed from extracted RNA served as the sequencing template. Clones were sequenced by immunoSEQ multiplex PCR, and TCRdb holds only the in-frame ones, with some missing. The data show under 200,000 clones, around three fifths seen once. This sample's treatment: oral pan-JAK inhibitor, 5-10 mg twice daily. The sample consisted of CD4+ T cells sorted from blood, taken at week 24, from a patient treated with tofacitinib. These receptors all stem from a human donor with alopecia areata.

The chain carries TRBV15 and TRBJ2-7; D is undetermined. CDR3 size: 14 residues. The V gene's germline CDR1 is LNHNV and CDR2 YYDKDF (reference sequence). V lost 0 bases, J lost 3 bases, and 9 bases lay in between. This CDR3 reads CATSRDRGNYEQYF. In nucleotides, the CDR3 is TGTGCCACCAGCAGAGACCGCGGCAACTACGAGCAGTACTTC.

This clone was seen a handful of times. J is TRBJ1-1 and V is TRBV30, with D hard to call. Germline V gene data show CDR1 as GTSNPN and CDR2 as SVGIG (reference sequence). The CDR3 contains 14 residues. Trimming removed 0 bases at V and 1 base at J, with 9 bases between. CDR3 sequence reads: CAWSVSAWNTEAFF. In DNA form, the CDR3 reads TGTGCCTGGAGTGTCTCGGCTTGGAACACTGAAGCTTTCTTT.

The chain employs TRBV2 and TRBJ1-5; a weak D match, TRBD1 (5 bases). CDR3 length equals 13 residues. Trimming cost V 5 bases and J 6 bases, with 11 bases left between them. Germline lookup yields CDR1 SNHLY and CDR2 FYNNEI. The chain's CDR3 is CASSYDRLQPQHF. CDR3 bases: TGTGCCAGCAGTTACGACAGACTTCAGCCCCAGCATTTT.

The chain is built from TRBV2 and TRBJ2-1; possibly TRBD1 or TRBD2 for D (5 bases each). The V gene's germline CDR1 is SNHLY and CDR2 FYNNEI. Trimming shortened V by 8 bases and J by 9 bases, and 5 bases separated the two germline ends. The CDR3 contains 9 residues. DNA for the CDR3: TGTGCCAGCGGGGGTGAGCAGTTCTTC. It specifies CASGGEQFF.

The count of this clone is one. The CDR3 loop reads CASSVLASGGETQYF. The CDR3 DNA sequence: TGTGCCAGCAGCGTACTGGCTAGCGGGGGGGAGACCCAGTACTTC. The genes are TRBV9 and TRBJ2-5, with 11 nucleotides matching TRBD2. CDR3 length: 15 amino acids. Trimming cost V 1 base and J 5 bases; bases outside gene matches: 4. CDR1 SGDLS and CDR2 YYNGEE come from the germline V gene.

CDR3: CASGSPKGASYEQYF. In nucleotides, the CDR3 is TGCGCCAGCGGGTCACCGAAGGGGGCCTCCTACGAGCAGTACTTC. This chain uses TRBV5-1 with TRBJ2-7; 7 positions agree with TRBD1. The CDR3 length is 15 residues. Germline CDR1 is SGHRS and CDR2 is YFSETQ. V gave up 7 bases and J gave up 0 bases; unmatched junction bases: 10.

This clone appeared a few times. The chain carries TRBV10-3 and TRBJ2-3; tentatively, D is TRBD1 (5 bases). CDR1 and CDR2 (germline): ENHRY, SYGVKD. The length of the CDR3 is 13 residues. V was trimmed by 9 bases and J by 2 bases, leaving 12 bases between them. The CDR3 bases are TGTGCCATGCAAAACAGGTTCACAGATACGCAGTATTTT. This encodes CAMQNRFTDTQYF.

The genes are TRBV27 and TRBJ1-1, with a possible D match to TRBD1 (5 bases). The ends were cut back, 6 bases at V and 3 bases at J, with 14 bases in the middle. The CDR3 contains 14 residues. The germline V gene has CDR1 MNHEY and CDR2 SMNVEV (reference sequence). The CDR3 reads CASSLQGEDTEAFF. The CDR3 nucleotides are TGTGCCAGCAGCCTCCAAGGGGAGGACACTGAAGCTTTCTTT.

With respect to this clone: Other nucleotide sequences from this sample produce the same CDR3. V and J are TRBV20-1 and TRBJ2-7, with D possibly being TRBD1 (6 bases). Germline loops: CDR1 DFQATT, CDR2 SNEGSKA (reference sequence). The V end was cut by 5 bases, the J end by 3 bases, with 8 bases between. The CDR3 totals 11 residues. This CDR3 reads CSASQGYEQYF. The CDR3, as DNA: TGCAGTGCTTCACAGGGCTACGAGCAGTACTTC.

This rearrangement joins TRBV15 to TRBJ2-1; D not certain. The V end was cut by 0 bases, the J end by 7 bases, with 4 bases between. This CDR3 comprises 12 residues. Looked up from germline, CDR1 is LNHNV and CDR2 is YYDKDF (reference sequence). Here the CDR3 DNA reads TGTGCCACCAGCAGAGAGAGAAATGAGCAGTTCTTC. Translating gives CATSRERNEQFF. Full variable domain (remainder filled in from reference TRBV15 and TRBJ2-1): DAMVIQNPRYQVTQFGKPVTLSCSQTLNHNVMYWYQQKSSQAPKLLFHYYDKDFNNEADTPDNFQSRRPNTSFCFLDIRSPGLGDTAMYLCATSRERNEQFFGPGTRLTVL.

Concerning this clone itself: One end of the junction is discordant with germline, which a read error may explain. The CDR3 sequence is CASSLGRGNSPLHF. The DNA for the CDR3 is TGCGCCAGCAGCTTGGGGCGGGGTAATTCGCCCCTCCACTTT. This chain joins TRBV5-1 and TRBJ1-6; D ambiguous. Germline V CDR1 and CDR2: SGHRS, YFSETQ. The CDR3 totals 14 residues.

The chain couples TRBV4-1 to TRBJ2-1, with D unresolved. From germline, CDR1 is MGHRA and CDR2 YSYEKL. This CDR3 contains 12 residues. The V and J ends lost 5 bases and 5 bases respectively, with 7 bases between them. The CDR3 DNA reads as TGCGCCAGCAGCTATAGAGACAATGAGCAGTTCTTC. It translates to CASSYRDNEQFF.

V and J are TRBV25-1 and TRBJ2-1; the match to TRBD2 covers 8 bases. In germline, CDR1 is MGHDK, CDR2 SYGVNS. V trimming: 6 bases; J trimming: 1 base; junction bases outside the gene matches: 5. This CDR3 has 15 residues. CDR3 sequence reads: CASRIAGSSYNEQFF. CDR3 in DNA: TGTGCCAGCAGAATAGCGGGGTCGTCCTACAATGAGCAGTTCTTC.

Only a few counts were recorded for this clone. The chain uses TRBV10-3 and TRBJ2-7; possibly TRBD1 for D (5 bases). Trimming shortened V by 8 bases and J by 7 bases, and 18 bases separated the two germline ends. This CDR3 has 13 residues. Per germline, CDR1 ENHRY and CDR2 SYGVKD. The CDR3 region is CAIGEALRVEQYF. The DNA of the CDR3 is TGTGCCATCGGGGAAGCCCTCAGGGTTGAGCAGTACTTC.

This clone appeared a single time. V usage is TRBV29-1 and J usage is TRBJ1-1; no firm D call. Germline-derived CDR1 and CDR2 are SQVTM and ANQGSEA. The CDR3 consists of 16 residues. V lost 1 base and J lost 0, with 15 bases in between. The CDR3 bases are TGCAGCGTTGAAGTAAAGTACGTGGATTTGAACACTGAAGCTTTCTTT. It specifies CSVEVKYVDLNTEAFF.

The chain carries TRBV29-1 and TRBJ1-1, with a possible D match to TRBD1 (6 bases). Germline V gives CDR1 SQVTM, CDR2 ANQGSEA. CDR3 size: 15 residues. With 5 bases removed from V and 0 bases from J, the gap between germline ends came to 16 bases. DNA of the CDR3: TGCAGCGTTCGCCGCCGACAGGCCTTGAACACTGAAGCTTTCTTT. Translating gives CSVRRRQALNTEAFF.

This rearrangement joins TRBV29-1 to TRBJ2-7; D is possibly TRBD1 or TRBD2 (5 bases each). V gave up 8 bases and J gave up 0 bases, with 11 bases separating them. The CDR3 runs 12 residues. Germline assignment: CDR1 SQVTM and CDR2 ANQGSEA. DNA of the CDR3: TGCAGCACCGGGACCGCCTCCTACGAGCAGTACTTC. Amino acids: CSTGTASYEQYF.

This clone was picked up a small number of times. This chain joins TRBV29-1 and TRBJ2-5; a weak D match, TRBD1 (6 bases). Trimming shortened V by 6 bases and J by 4 bases, and 18 bases separated the two germline ends. The CDR3 has 14 amino acids. CDR1 is SQVTM, CDR2 ANQGSEA, per germline. CDR3 loop: CSVAQGLSRETQYF. Here the CDR3 DNA reads TGCAGCGTCGCCCAGGGGCTAAGCAGAGAGACCCAGTACTTC.

The V and J genes are TRBV30 and TRBJ1-1, with D unclear. Germline lookup yields CDR1 GTSNPN and CDR2 SVGIG (reference sequence). This CDR3 contains 13 residues. Deletions cut 2 bases from V and 5 bases from J, with 12 bases between. The CDR3 here is CAWSSGRWTEAFF. The CDR3 bases are TGTGCCTGGAGTAGCGGCAGGTGGACTGAAGCTTTCTTT.

The rearrangement joins TRBV25-1 to TRBJ2-4, with no clear D. Deletions cut 8 bases from V and 0 bases from J, with 14 bases between. CDR3 length equals 15 residues. CDR1 is MGHDK and CDR2 is SYGVNS in the germline V gene. CDR3 residues: CASLAGLLAKNIQYF. Here the CDR3 DNA reads TGTGCCAGCCTCGCTGGGCTACTAGCCAAAAACATTCAGTACTTC.

The chain joins TRBV29-1 to TRBJ2-3; the match to TRBD2 covers 10 bases. The germline CDR1 and CDR2 sequences are SQVTM and ANQGSEA. J gave up 2 bases and V 4 bases, and 9 bases lay outside the gene matches. The CDR3 consists of 16 residues. The CDR3 sequence is CSVVVSGGAATDTQYF. DNA of the CDR3: TGCAGCGTTGTTGTGAGCGGGGGGGCCGCCACAGATACGCAGTATTTT.

V usage is TRBV19 and J usage is TRBJ2-2; no clear D. CDR3 size: 14 residues. Germline V gene sequence: CDR1 LNHDA, CDR2 SQIVND (reference sequence). Trimming pared 5 bases from V and 6 bases from J, leaving 13 bases between. The DNA of the CDR3 is TGTGCCAGTAGTGGGTTCCCCGGACCCGGGGAGCTGTTTTTT. Its protein is CASSGFPGPGELFF.

V is TRBV30 and J is TRBJ2-3, with D unclear. CDR1 is GTSNPN, CDR2 SVGIG, per germline (reference sequence). Trimming left V 0 bases short and J 2 bases short, with 9 bases between. The CDR3 has 14 residues. For the CDR3, the DNA is TGTGCCTGGAGTGTAGCAGGTCTCACAGATACGCAGTATTTT. Amino acid sequence: CAWSVAGLTDTQYF.

The CDR3: CASSLMEYTEAFF. The CDR3 region has the DNA TGTGCCAGCAGCTTAATGGAGTACACTGAAGCTTTCTTT. V gene TRBV7-9 combines with J gene TRBJ1-1; D gene unclear. Trimming left V 2 bases short and J 3 bases short, with 7 bases between. Germline-derived CDR1 and CDR2 are SEHNR and FQNEAQ (reference sequence). This CDR3 spans 13 amino acids.

This chain connects TRBV29-1 to TRBJ2-4; D is possibly TRBD1 or TRBD2 (5 bases each). Germline V gene data show CDR1 as SQVTM and CDR2 as ANQGSEA. V lost 1 base to trimming and J lost 6 bases, with 19 bases between them. The CDR3 is 16 amino acids. The CDR3 sequence: CSVEGGNRRIGNIQYF. DNA for the CDR3: TGCAGCGTTGAAGGGGGTAACAGGAGGATCGGAAACATTCAGTACTTC.

This chain joins TRBV30 and TRBJ1-2; D is possibly TRBD1 (5 bases). Germline assignment: CDR1 GTSNPN and CDR2 SVGIG (reference sequence). The CDR3 spans 15 residues. Trimming stripped 1 base from V and 2 bases from J, with 14 bases between. The CDR3 reads CAWSGQGRANYGYTF. The CDR3 nucleotides read TGTGCCTGGAGTGGCCAGGGACGGGCGAACTATGGCTACACCTTC.

This clone has a single count. The CDR3 sequence: CASSLVGQANEKLFF. CDR3 bases: TGTGCCAGCAGTCTGGTGGGACAGGCTAATGAAAAACTGTTTTTT. The chain uses TRBV25-1 and TRBJ1-4; TRBD1 matches 8 bases. Unmatched junction bases numbered 5, after V lost 5 bases and J lost 3 bases. The germline CDR1 and CDR2 sequences are MGHDK and SYGVNS. The CDR3 covers 15 residues.

V and J are TRBV10-3 and TRBJ1-2; D unresolved. V dropped 0 bases and J dropped 8 bases, with 10 bases sitting between them. The CDR3 sequence is 13 residues long. Germline values: CDR1 ENHRY, CDR2 SYGVKD. CDR3 in DNA: TGTGCCATCAGTGAGTCGAGGGATGGCGGCTACACCTTC. This sequence encodes CAISESRDGGYTF.